This T cell receptor beta chain derives from a study of cytomegalovirus exposure and HLA in healthy donors. With 4 bases clipped from V and 2 bases from J, the junction kept 10 bases outside the gene matches. This CDR3 is 17 amino acids long. The germline V gene has CDR1 SGHNT and CDR2 YYREEE (reference sequence). PCR amplification relied on 60 Vbeta primers (plus 13 Jbeta primers). Only in-frame clones appear in the TCRdb table, and some are missing; sequencing was by immunoSEQ multiplex PCR. The data contain 70,000 to 85,000 clones, approximately 65% of them singletons. This chain uses TRBV5-4 with TRBJ2-3; 10 bases match TRBD2. The sequenced material came from PBMCs. The source is a male donor in good health and CMV-seropositive. The CDR3 nucleotides read TGTGCCAGCAGCACCCGGACTAGCGGTCCTTTCACAGATACGCAGTATTTT. Its protein product is CASSTRTSGPFTDTQYF.